The rows below give T cell receptor beta chains drawn from one sample of a study of T cells in Graves' hyperthyroidism and ophthalmopathy. MiXCR, applied by TCRdb to the multiplex PCR reads, yields one record per CDR3 protein. This sample has about 840,000 distinct CDR3 sequences, with around 38% found just once. Specimen: blood. Receptors were obtained from a man aged 18 to 30 with Graves' hyperthyroidism. Each CDR3 is given with its conserved first and last residue. A D gene is named only where the DNA matches it firmly. Where a row states a size, it is once, few, many or the class of an expanded clone; other rows omit it.

>TRBV11-2|TRBJ2-7|.|.
CASSYGDDEQYF
TGTGCCAGCAGCTACGGGGATGACGAGCAGTACTTC
>TRBV7-9|TRBJ1-1|.|.
CASSLRELHTEAFF
TGTGCCAGCAGCTTGCGTGAGCTGCACACTGAAGCTTTCTTT
>TRBV12-3/TRBV12-4|TRBJ1-1|many|.
CASTPRVVGTEAFF
TGTGCCAGCACCCCGCGGGTTGTTGGCACTGAAGCTTTCTTT
>TRBV29-1|TRBJ1-1|.|.
CSSQARDTEAFF
TGCAGCAGCCAGGCACGGGACACTGAAGCTTTCTTT
>TRBV7-2|TRBJ1-6|.|TRBD1
CASSQVYGQGGSPLHF
TGCGCCAGCAGCCAAGTGTATGGACAGGGAGGTTCACCCCTCCACTTT
>TRBV7-2|TRBJ1-1|once|.
CAAKQRWNTEAFF
TGTGCCGCGAAACAGCGATGGAACACTGAAGCTTTCTTT
>TRBV2|TRBJ1-2|once|.
CASSELTGRIGYTF
TGTGCCAGCAGTGAACTGACGGGCCGAATTGGCTACACCTTC
>TRBV7-6|TRBJ2-7|.|TRBD1
CASSLAAGTVYEQYF
TGTGCCAGCAGCTTAGCAGCCGGGACAGTCTACGAGCAGTACTTC
>TRBV12-3/TRBV12-4|TRBJ1-6|few|TRBD1
CASTQRDRGRSPLHF
TGTGCCAGCACCCAGCGGGACAGGGGAAGGTCACCCCTCCACTTT
>TRBV7-6|TRBJ1-1|.|.
CASSLVIGSTEAFF
TGTGCCAGCAGCCTGGTGATCGGGAGCACTGAAGCTTTCTTT
>TRBV5-1|TRBJ2-7|.|.
CASSLETNPYEQYF
TGCGCCAGCAGCTTGGAGACAAACCCCTACGAGCAGTACTTC
>TRBV18|TRBJ1-2|.|TRBD1
CASSPGTGLGYGYTF
TGTGCCAGCTCACCAGGGACAGGCCTAGGATATGGCTACACCTTC
>TRBV15|TRBJ1-2|.|TRBD1
CATSRDRGTGSYTF
TGTGCCACCAGCAGAGATCGCGGGACAGGGAGCTACACCTTC
>TRBV7-2|TRBJ2-6|many|.
CASSLDAGANVLTF
TGTGCCAGCAGCTTGGATGCTGGGGCCAACGTCCTGACTTTC
>TRBV9|TRBJ2-5|few|.
CASSGRTETQYF
TGTGCCAGCAGCGGGAGGACGGAGACCCAGTACTTC
>TRBV7-2|TRBJ1-2|.|TRBD1
CASSLDRTLWGYTF
TGTGCCAGCAGCTTGGACAGGACCCTGTGGGGCTACACCTTC
>TRBV4-1|TRBJ2-5|.|TRBD2
CASSPGLAAQETQYF
TGCGCCAGCAGCCCGGGACTAGCGGCCCAAGAGACCCAGTACTTC
>TRBV3-1|TRBJ1-1|few|.
CASSQDFPGNTEAFF
TGTGCCAGCAGCCAAGACTTTCCGGGGAACACTGAAGCTTTCTTT
>TRBV12-3/TRBV12-4|TRBJ2-5|few|.
CASSPGDSYF
TGTGCCAGCAGCCCCGGGGATTCGTACTTC
>TRBV12-3/TRBV12-4|TRBJ2-7|.|.
CASSLNGGSYEQYF
TGTGCCAGCAGTTTGAATGGGGGGTCCTACGAGCAGTACTTC
>TRBV25-1|TRBJ2-7|.|.
CASWRPDRDYEQYF
TGTGCCAGCTGGAGACCGGACAGAGATTACGAGCAGTACTTC
>TRBV7-2|TRBJ2-2|once|.
CASSSPFTNTGELFF
TGTGCCAGCAGCTCTCCCTTTACGAACACCGGGGAGCTGTTTTTT
>TRBV9|TRBJ1-2|many|.
CASSVGQDLYGYTF
TGTGCCAGCAGCGTAGGGCAGGACCTTTATGGCTACACCTTC
>TRBV7-9|TRBJ2-5|many|.
CASSPPLRGSETQYF
TGTGCCAGCAGCCCCCCACTTCGCGGATCGGAGACCCAGTACTTC
>TRBV11-2|TRBJ2-2|few|TRBD2
CAAAGLNGELFF
TGTGCCGCAGCGGGATTGAACGGGGAGCTGTTTTTT
>TRBV5-1|TRBJ2-5|few|TRBD1
CASSSGTGGMETQYF
TGCGCCAGCAGCTCGGGGACAGGGGGAATGGAGACCCAGTACTTC
>TRBV20-1|TRBJ1-4|many|TRBD1
CSGDREGKLFF
TGCAGTGGGGACAGGGAAGGAAAACTGTTTTTT
>TRBV20-1|TRBJ2-7|.|TRBD1
CSATPDRDEQYF
TGCAGTGCTACCCCGGACAGGGACGAGCAGTACTTC
>TRBV7-9|TRBJ2-2|.|.
CASSSLQTGGLFF
TGTGCCAGCAGCTCCCTTCAAACCGGGGGGCTGTTTTTT
>TRBV7-6|TRBJ1-5|.|.
CASSLGDRKQHF
TGTGCCAGCAGCTTGGGGGACCGCAAACAGCATTTT
>TRBV20-1|TRBJ1-6|.|.
CSARDLGGSYNSPLHF
TGCAGTGCTAGAGATCTCGGGGGCTCCTATAATTCACCCCTCCACTTT
>TRBV12-3/TRBV12-4|TRBJ1-5|.|.
CASSPYGGARGNQPQHF
TGTGCCAGCAGTCCCTACGGGGGGGCGAGGGGCAATCAGCCCCAGCATTTT
>TRBV12-3/TRBV12-4|TRBJ2-7|.|.
CASSLGHIEQYF
TGTGCCAGCAGTTTAGGGCACATAGAGCAGTACTTC
>TRBV4-1|TRBJ1-6|.|.
CASSKGPVSYHSPLHF
TGCGCCAGCAGCAAAGGCCCCGTCAGTTACCATTCACCCCTCCACTTT
>TRBV10-3|TRBJ2-6|.|TRBD1
CAIRPTGTYVLTF
TGTGCCATCAGACCGACAGGGACCTACGTCCTGACTTTC
>TRBV7-6|TRBJ1-6|many|TRBD1
CASTGTGRSPLHF
TGTGCCAGTACCGGGACAGGGCGGTCACCCCTCCACTTT
>TRBV7-8|TRBJ1-2|many|.
CASSLGITSSYGYTF
TGTGCCAGCAGCTTGGGAATCACAAGCTCTTATGGCTACACCTTC
>TRBV20-1|TRBJ2-7|few|.
CSARDKERARFEQYF
TGCAGTGCTAGAGATAAGGAGCGGGCCCGCTTCGAGCAGTACTTC
>TRBV12-5|TRBJ1-2|few|.
CASGLVDRPNYGYTF
TGTGCTAGTGGTTTGGTCGACAGACCCAACTATGGCTACACCTTC
>TRBV7-9|TRBJ1-1|.|.
CASSPGAQQLNTEAFF
TGTGCCAGCAGCCCAGGGGCACAGCAGCTAAACACTGAAGCTTTCTTT
>TRBV4-1|TRBJ1-6|few|.
CASSQGVVNSPLHF
TGCGCCAGCAGCCAGGGGGTCGTTAATTCACCCCTCCACTTT
>TRBV20-1|TRBJ2-7|.|TRBD1
CSASGTGGEQYF
TGCAGTGCCTCCGGGACAGGGGGTGAGCAGTACTTC
>TRBV15|TRBJ2-7|.|.
CATSRDMEYEQYF
TGTGCCACCAGCAGAGATATGGAGTACGAGCAGTACTTC
>TRBV19|TRBJ1-1|.|.
CASSMATGNTEAFF
TGTGCCAGTAGTATGGCGACAGGGAACACTGAAGCTTTCTTT
>TRBV5-1|TRBJ1-6|few|.
CASSQEGYNSPLHF
TGCGCCAGCAGCCAAGAGGGATATAATTCACCCCTCCACTTT